Listed here is a single T cell receptor beta chain. This sample was taken from a study of human T cells and chemical hapten exposure. Germline V gene lookup returns CDR1 SQVTM and CDR2 ANQGSEA. The CDR3 spans 13 residues. Trimming took 6 bases from V and 7 from J; bases not matched to a gene: 6. A single record per CDR3 protein comes from TCRdb applying MiXCR to the RACE reads. The sample has approximately 400,000 distinct CDR3 sequences, 4.8% seen once. Time point reported: patch test 1, 2 weeks after DPC sensitization. Specified treatment: therapeutic diphenylcyclopropenone sensitization with weekly scalp DPC.

The genes are TRBV29-1 and TRBJ1-2, with 12 bases that match TRBD1. Here the sequenced sample was whole blood, taken in connection with sensitization to the hapten diphenylcyclopropenone (DPC). This sequence originates from a woman between 45 and 60 years old with alopecia areata. Some clones in this sample may be carry-over from other donors' samples. CDR3 sequence reads: CSVWGQGASGYTF. Written as DNA, the CDR3 is TGCAGCGTGTGGGGACAGGGGGCCTCTGGCTACACCTTC.